This T cell receptor beta chain is from a study of regulatory T cells. Study-level findings and limits: Hydrophobic residues at CDR3 positions 6 and 7 were enriched in conventional CD4+ T cells of CD3G-deficient patients. Skewed V and J usage and few unique V-J pairs marked patient repertoires, most in Tregs.

The primer mix had 52 TRBV and 13 TRBJ primers. TCRdb's copy holds only in-frame clones and misses some; the assay was immunoSEQ multiplex PCR. The sample includes approximately 37,000 clones, around 91% of them seen just once. All CD3G-deficient patients showed autoimmunity, more severe in two. At testing, patients were 2 to 39 years old, with reduced naive and increased memory T-cell proportions. CD4+ cells were sorted into CD25-high CD127-low regulatory cells and CD25-low CD127-high conventional cells. Germline trimming cut 6 bases from V and 10 bases from J; bases unmatched to any gene: 10. The CDR3 totals 15 residues. Germline CDR1 MNHEY, CDR2 SMNVEV (reference sequence). Concerning this clone itself: What it binds is unknown.

The V and J genes are TRBV27 and TRBJ2-1, with TRBD2 identical over 12 bases. This clonotype originated in a person under 30 with CD3G deficiency. Source material: conventional CD4+ T cells sorted from blood. CDR3 DNA: TGTGCCAGCAGCCTGCTAGCGGGAGGGCTTCGCGAGCAGTTCTTC. Protein product: CASSLLAGGLREQFF.